This TCR beta chain is drawn from a study of blood T cell repertoires in COVID-19. Study-level information: COVID-19 samples, acute and convalescent, were from the United States, Italy and Spain. In each case, the material was cDNA or gDNA derived from T cells, B-cell-depleted T cells, or PBMCs.

Source study methods: Quantification of nucleated cells was approximated via reference gene primer amplification. Assay: immunoSEQ multiplex PCR; the TCRdb copy retains only in-frame clones and omits some. The V and J calls and clone size come from that table; D and trimming were worked out from the DNA. The sample has 200,000 to 250,000 clones; around 80% are singletons. Germline assignment: CDR1 SGHTA and CDR2 FQGNSA. The CDR3 runs to 14 residues. V dropped 6 bases and J dropped 5; count of bases not matched to a gene: 6. V gene TRBV7-2 combines with J gene TRBJ2-2; 7 bases agree with TRBD2. The sequence was obtained from a woman between 65 and 79 years old with acute or convalescent COVID-19. The sample taken for sequencing was peripheral blood. The CDR3 sequence is CASRTRGGTGELFF. The CDR3 DNA follows: TGTGCCAGCAGGACTAGGGGAGGGACCGGGGAGCTGTTTTTT.